This T cell receptor beta chain appears in the sequencing data of a study of control samples from healthy donors and cancer patients (dated by TCRdb to the early 2020s). Library preparation employed the immunoSEQ multiplex PCR assay. TCRdb's version of the immuneACCESS table is confined to in-frame rearrangements and falls short of the full clone set. An unresolved V gene accounts for under half of the shortfall where checked; the remainder is of unknown origin. Recorded for this sample are more than 80,000 clones; 90% to 95% of them occurred a single time. The biggest ten clones account for about 7.3% of the sample. Trimmed from V: 6 bases; trimmed from J: 4 bases; junction bases lacking a gene match: 7. The germline V gene provides CDR1 KGHSH and CDR2 LQKENI. The cysteine opens and the phenylalanine closes a CDR3 of 14 amino acids. The CDR3 DNA has 42 bases and is translated from base 1. Regarding this clone: Which antigen it targets is not known. No qualities accompany the bases; no much larger clone lies one base away.

The chain is encoded by TRBV18 joined to TRBJ2-7, with 9 bases matching TRBD2. The sequencing input was blood. The TCR originated in a man younger than 30 in good health. The DNA sequence is as follows: TGTGCCAGCTCCCCGTCTAGCGGGAATTACGAGCAGTACTTC. This sequence encodes CASSPSSGNYEQYF.